Sequencing of this TCR beta chain was carried out in a study of cytomegalovirus exposure and HLA in healthy donors (dated 2017 in TCRdb). With regard to the full study: In an earlier analysis of about 560 of the donors, under 300 Gb of sequence data and 120 million or so unique TCR beta sequences from about 179 million T cells were reported. The T cell repertoires of 666 subjects were profiled by immunosequencing and related to cytomegalovirus serostatus. The study aimed to test whether cataloging public T cell receptors could reveal signatures of past pathogen exposure. An early release covering 550 to 700 HLA-typed donors comprised about 310 gigabases of sequencing data and roughly 86 million unique TCR sequences. The number of donors typed differed by locus, with roughly 620-640 for A, B, C, DRB1 and DQB1, more than 500 for DQA1, 600 to 610 for DPA1, and about 450 for DPB1. Every discovery cohort repertoire had been produced on one sequencing platform. An earlier analysis of 500 to 750 of the donors applied high-throughput TCR beta sequencing to assess whether each TCR beta V gene segment acted as functional or pseudogenic. Genome-wide SNP genotypes for about three fifths of the roughly 700 donors were used in a later genetic analysis, which treated that subset as a discovery cohort. Roughly 5 DR-DQ haplotypes were handled as single units for association and clustering, since linkage in the cohort was strong. Donor age, sex, ethnicity and CMV serostatus were compiled together with the repertoire data. On average, about 240,000 unique TCR beta nucleotide sequences were sequenced per donor among 398 genotyped donors of the cohort, with 15% to 20% of those sequences being non-productive. To predict cytomegalovirus infection status, the study combined high-throughput TCR immunosequencing, statistical association of individual TCRs with disease status, and machine learning. Rather than drawing on any new phenotypic data, the later analysis identified candidate immune exposures from TCR beta sequences and the way those sequences occurred across donors. Among the roughly 430 genotyped donors, approximately 81% belonged to the genetic ancestry cluster associated with self-reported Caucasian donors. Besides the first cohort of approximately 710 subjects, a separate validation cohort made up of over 100 different subjects was used. In a later analysis, previously published TCR beta repertoires from more than 500 donors were re-analyzed and high-resolution HLA genotyping was added so that TCR occurrence patterns could be studied. HLA typing included class I and class II loci at four-digit resolution. The full study reports these points: In vitro tests confirmed that three of the cytomegalovirus-associated TCR beta chains recognize cytomegalovirus antigens. A group of highly shared sequence variants was considered likely to be a technical artifact of the sequencing pipeline. A later analysis found that most CMV-associated TCR beta chains appeared HLA-restricted, with HLA associations seemingly driven largely by CMV exposure. The study listed 164 TCR beta chains as associated with cytomegalovirus. Seventeen rarely observed V segments, including chromosome 9 orphons, were excluded from the earlier analysis of 550 to 700 of the donors because counts were too low. Some IMGT-functional V segments, including TRBV6-2 and TRBV6-3, could not be told apart with the 87-base-pair reads, so those segments were excluded. A later genetic analysis associated a missense DCLRE1C variant with V-gene and J-gene trimming of TCR beta chains, and an independent cohort replicated the association. A further reported finding was that TCR beta sequences accurately predicted the HLA-A and HLA-B alleles for most subjects in the first cohort. Several of the top co-occurrence clusters appeared to be linked to parvovirus B19, influenza, CMV and Epstein-Barr virus, according to a later analysis. CMV serostatus was the only immune exposure information available for the cohort. This cohort had only TCR beta chains sequenced, and the lack of alpha or paired-chain data limited which features could be detected. A later genetic analysis reported fewer N-insertions in productive TCRs among donors in an Asian-associated ancestry cluster than the roughly 620-donor mean. Cytomegalovirus status was reported to be diagnosed by the classifier with high specificity and sensitivity in both the original and validation cohorts. Presence/absence analyses assumed roughly uniform sequencing depth across donors, an assumption that may not hold. The authors suggested that the approach could potentially be generalized to other disease states and immunological phenotypes. A later analysis found that HLA-associated TCR beta chains were more clonally expanded and had lower generation probabilities than equally common non-associated chains. HLA typing was unavailable for some donors at each locus, so association tests used only the typed subset. In an earlier analysis of 587 of the donors, most TCR beta V segments appeared in productive rearrangements about 87% or about 30% of the time, broadly matching IMGT annotations. At a false discovery rate of 0.05, a later analysis linked some 17,000 TCR beta sequences to specific HLA alleles. A later analysis found that TCR association rates varied across HLA loci, with DRB1 alleles showing the most associated TCRs and HLA-C alleles the fewest. When HLA alleles, especially DR and DQ, strongly co-occurred, TCR associations were difficult to assign to individual alleles. Most TCR sequences were seen in very few donors, while some public TCRs were found in many individuals. Correlated functional status among segregating V segments might reflect linkage disequilibrium, but an unknown experimental factor could not be ruled out.

The method behind the library was the immunoSEQ multiplex PCR assay. For the multiplex PCR, a mixture combining 60 forward primers for TCR Vbeta segments and 13 reverse primers for TCR Jbeta segments was used. A multiplex PCR assay on genomic DNA amplified the CDR3 region of rearranged TCR beta genes. On the Illumina HiSeq System, the amplified TCR beta libraries were sequenced as 87-base-pair reads. Under the source paper's analysis protocol: In a later analysis, 80 million or so unique TCR beta chains were counted across the roughly 610 repertoires, and about 9.9 million of these chains were shared by at least two donors. A nearest-neighbor algorithm error-corrected the raw reads and collapsed the reads into unique sequences, merging closely related sequences to remove PCR and sequencing errors. Alignment of CDR3 sequences to IMGT reference sequences was used to assign V, D and J gene segments. For a sequence to be retained, a match of at least six nucleotides was required to both a V gene segment and a J gene segment. A rearrangement counted as productive if the CDR3 had no stop codons and remained in frame with V and J, and every other rearrangement counted as non-productive. CDR3 was defined by IMGT convention, running from the second conserved V-encoded cysteine to the conserved J-encoded phenylalanine. The earlier analysis of around 640 of the donors excluded sequences that lacked an unambiguous match to a single V gene segment. In an earlier analysis of 587 of the donors, V segments were called functional above 56.7% productive rearrangements and were called segregating when the between-donor standard deviation exceeded 5%. To diagnose cytomegalovirus status from the catalog of TCR beta chain sequences, a statistical classification framework was built. In a later analysis, TCR nucleotide sequences were compared against IMGT/GENE-DB human TR gene sequences so that V and J genes could be assigned. Using the TCRdist pipeline, a later analysis assigned CDR3 sequences along with most-parsimonious VDJ recombination scenarios. In a later analysis, every TCR beta chain was defined by the combination of its CDR3 amino acid sequence and its V-gene family, and reads without a unique V-gene family were dropped. As a way to deal with suspected cross-contamination and a sequencing artifact, a later analysis dropped approximately 570 nucleotide sequences that were highly shared and had low generation probability. For each public chain, a later analysis derived a clonal expansion index from normalized ranks of inferred template counts within each repertoire. In a later analysis, generation probabilities were computed with a VDJ recombination model fitted to out-of-frame rearrangements, and the resulting probabilities were checked against IGoR. In a later analysis, hypergeometric tests were used to score TCR-TCR, TCR-HLA and TCR-CMV co-occurrence, with a repertoire-size bias correction applied to TCR pairs. False discovery rates were estimated in a later analysis by permuting HLA or CMV assignments 20 times. In a later analysis, co-occurring TCRs were grouped with DBSCAN, and TCRdist sequence similarity was added when clustering was performed within HLA-allele-positive subsets. Repertoires with fewer than 30,000 or more than 120,000 public chains, plus five repertoires with anomalous nucleotide sharing, were excluded from co-occurrence clustering. Held by TCRdb, this immuneACCESS table contains in-frame sequences only and omits some clones. Under half of the omission traces to an unresolved V gene where checked; the cause of the rest is unknown. Clone size and V and J calls were adopted from that table, with D and trimming inferred from the DNA. For this sample there are approximately 190,000 clones; about 89% appear just once. Roughly 1.3% of the sample comes from the top ten.

V lost 8 bases and J lost 3 bases, and the count of bases not matched to a germline gene is 6. The CDR3 measures 14 amino acids from cysteine to phenylalanine. Just the 42-base CDR3 DNA is kept, in frame starting at base 1. For CDR1 and CDR2, the germline V gene (reference sequence) lists LNHDA and SQIVND. The cohort consisted of 600 to 700 healthy bone marrow donors. At the time of sampling, all cohort members were nominally healthy, though unrecorded immune exposures were likely present. The donor was CMV seronegative and belonged to the group of 350 or so seronegative cohort members. A peripheral blood sample was provided by each donor, and peripheral blood mononuclear cells were used for TCR beta sequencing. Genomic DNA extraction from the blood cell samples was performed with the Qiagen DNeasy Blood Extraction Kit. About this clone itself: Which antigen it targets is not known. Qualities for individual bases were not recorded, and no much larger clone is one base off.

The TCR was taken from a young man in good health and CMV-seronegative. Sequences were obtained from PBMCs. The chain employs TRBV19 and TRBJ1-3; 8 bases in between match TRBD1. CDR3 protein: CASRAGGGGNTIYF. In nucleotides, the sequence is TGTGCCAGTCGAGCAGGGGGCGGTGGAAACACCATATATTTT.